This TCR beta chain stems from a study of CD8 T cells in Susac syndrome. Trimming took 3 bases from V and 0 from J; bases not matched to a gene: 9. This CDR3 comprises 17 residues. Germline-derived CDR1 and CDR2 are LGHDT and YNNKEL (reference sequence). Reverse transcription used roughly 0.45 to 1 ug RNA and random hexamers. A single record per CDR3 protein comes from TCRdb applying MiXCR to the immunoSEQ multiplex PCR reads. Of about 120,000 distinct CDR3 sequences in the sample, 85% to 95% were seen once. The sequenced material came from CD4+ T cells from PBMCs. This sequence originates from a human donor in good health. This rearrangement joins TRBV3-1 to TRBJ2-5, with 8 bases that match TRBD2. The CDR3 sequence: CASSHASAGGNQETQYF. The DNA for the CDR3 is TGTGCCAGCAGCCACGCCTCGGCGGGAGGAAACCAAGAGACCCAGTACTTC.